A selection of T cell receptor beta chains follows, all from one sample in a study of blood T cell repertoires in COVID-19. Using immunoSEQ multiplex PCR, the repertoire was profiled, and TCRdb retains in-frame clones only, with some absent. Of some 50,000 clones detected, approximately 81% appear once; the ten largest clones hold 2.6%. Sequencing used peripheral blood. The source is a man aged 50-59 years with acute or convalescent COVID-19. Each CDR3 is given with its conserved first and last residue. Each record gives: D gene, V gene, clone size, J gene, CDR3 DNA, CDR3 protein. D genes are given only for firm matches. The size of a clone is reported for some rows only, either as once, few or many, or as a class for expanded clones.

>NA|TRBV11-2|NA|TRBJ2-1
TGTGCCAGCAGCTCCCTCCGGGACAACCTCTCGGGCAATGAGCAGTTCTTC
CASSSLRDNLSGNEQFF
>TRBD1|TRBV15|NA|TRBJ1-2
TGTGCCACCAGCAGAGAGCAGGGGGCAAGACGTGGCTACACCTTC
CATSREQGARRGYTF
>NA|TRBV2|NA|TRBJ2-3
TGTGCCAGCAGTGAAGCTTCCCGGGACACCACCACAGATACGCAGTATTTT
CASSEASRDTTTDTQYF
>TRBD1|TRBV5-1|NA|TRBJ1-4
TGCGCCAGCAGCTCCTCCGGGACAGAGAATAATGAAAAACTGTTTTTT
CASSSSGTENNEKLFF
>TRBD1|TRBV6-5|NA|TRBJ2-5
TGTGCCAGCATCTTAGCCGGGACAGCACAAGAGACCCAGTACTTC
CASILAGTAQETQYF
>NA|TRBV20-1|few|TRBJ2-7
TGCAGTGCTAGTCGGGCCGGGGGGCACCTCTACGAGCAGTACTTC
CSASRAGGHLYEQYF
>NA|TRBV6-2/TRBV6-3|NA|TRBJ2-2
TGTGCCAGCAGCCCACTCCGAACTCTTACCGGGGAGCTGTTTTTT
CASSPLRTLTGELFF
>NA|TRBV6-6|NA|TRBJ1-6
TGTGCCAGCAGTGGACAGCTGAATTCACCCCTCCACTTT
CASSGQLNSPLHF
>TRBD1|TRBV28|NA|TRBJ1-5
TGTGCCAGCGGGGGACAGGGCTATCAGCCCCAGCATTTT
CASGGQGYQPQHF
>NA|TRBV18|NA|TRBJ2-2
TGTGCCAGCTCACCCTTACTTCTTACGGGCACCGGGGAGCTGTTTTTT
CASSPLLLTGTGELFF
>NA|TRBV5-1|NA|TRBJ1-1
TGCGCCAGCAGGTCCCAACAAGTTATGAACACTGAAGCTTTCTTT
CASRSQQVMNTEAFF
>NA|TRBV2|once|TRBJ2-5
TGTGCCAGCAGTTTCGACAGGAACCAAGAGACCCAGTACTTC
CASSFDRNQETQYF
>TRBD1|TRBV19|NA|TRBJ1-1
TGTGCCAGTAGCCCAAGGACAGGGATCTTATCCCTTACAACTAACACTGAAGCTTTCTTT
CASSPRTGILSLTTNTEAFF
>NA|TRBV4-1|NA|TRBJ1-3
TGCGCCAGCAGCCAGGGCAAGAGCTCTGGAAACACCATATATTTT
CASSQGKSSGNTIYF
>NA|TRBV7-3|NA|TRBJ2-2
TGTGCCAGCAGCCCAGGGTCCGGGGAGCTGTTTTTT
CASSPGSGELFF
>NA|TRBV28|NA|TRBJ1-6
TGTGCCAGCAGCCCCCATAAGTTGGGGCATAATTCACCCCTCCACTTT
CASSPHKLGHNSPLHF
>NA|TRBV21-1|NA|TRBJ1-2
TGTGCCAGCAGCACACTTGGGGACAGGGTTGGCTACACCTTC
CASSTLGDRVGYTF
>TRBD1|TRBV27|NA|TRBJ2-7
TGTGCCAGCAGTACTCCGGGACAGGGGCGCATCGGGGAGCAGTACTTC
CASSTPGQGRIGEQYF
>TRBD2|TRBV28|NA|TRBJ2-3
TGTGCCAGCAGTCCCAGCCCGGGACTAGGCCTCCTCACAGATACGCAGTATTTT
CASSPSPGLGLLTDTQYF
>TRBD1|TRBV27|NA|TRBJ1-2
TGTGCCAGCAGCGGACAGGGGGTGAACTATGGCTACACCTTC
CASSGQGVNYGYTF
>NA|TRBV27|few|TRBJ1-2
TGTGCCAGCAGTTTATTCGGAGATAACTATGGCTACACCTTC
CASSLFGDNYGYTF
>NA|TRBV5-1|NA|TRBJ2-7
TGCGCCAGCAGCTTGAAGTGGGAGAAGTACGAGCAGTACTTC
CASSLKWEKYEQYF
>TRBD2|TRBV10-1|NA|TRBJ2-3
TGCGCCAGCAGTGAGTCGATAGCGGGCAGCACAGATACGCAGTATTTT
CASSESIAGSTDTQYF
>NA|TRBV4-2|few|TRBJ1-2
TGTGCCAGCAGCCAAGTGTCGGCGGAGCAATATGGCTACACCTTC
CASSQVSAEQYGYTF
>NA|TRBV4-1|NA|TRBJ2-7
TGCGCCAGCAGCCAAGTCCAAAGCCGGGAATCCTACGAGCAGTACTTC
CASSQVQSRESYEQYF
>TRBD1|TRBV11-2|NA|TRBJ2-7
TGTGCCAGCAGCTTATTTTTTGCGACAGGGATCTACGAGCAGTACTTC
CASSLFFATGIYEQYF
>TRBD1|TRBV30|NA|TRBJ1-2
TGTGCCTGGACTCAGGGGGGACCTGGCTACACCTTC
CAWTQGGPGYTF
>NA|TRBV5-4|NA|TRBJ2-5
TGTGCCAGCAGCTTGGGAGCGGGCGAGGGCCAAGAGACCCAGTACTTC
CASSLGAGEGQETQYF
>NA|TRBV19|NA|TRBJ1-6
TGTGCCAGTAGCTCTCAAGGGGGAAATCGGAATTCACCCCTCCACTTT
CASSSQGGNRNSPLHF
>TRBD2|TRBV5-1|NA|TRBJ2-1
TGCGCCAGCAGCCCGGAAGCGGGAGGCCTCTACAATGAGCAGTTCTTC
CASSPEAGGLYNEQFF
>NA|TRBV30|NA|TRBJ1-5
TGTGCCTGGAGTGTCGCCCCGTACAGAGAAAGCAATCAGCCCCAGCATTTT
CAWSVAPYRESNQPQHF
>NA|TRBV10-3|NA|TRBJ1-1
TGTGCCATCAGTGAGAGGTCGGGGAACACTGAAGCTTTCTTT
CAISERSGNTEAFF
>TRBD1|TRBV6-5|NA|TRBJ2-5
TGTGCCAGCAGTTCAGGGGGCTCGGAGACCCAGTACTTC
CASSSGGSETQYF
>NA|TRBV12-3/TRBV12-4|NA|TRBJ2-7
TGTGCCAGCAGTTCTGGAGGGGGCGCTGAGCAGTACTTC
CASSSGGGAEQYF
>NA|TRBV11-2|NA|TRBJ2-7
TGTGCCAGCAGCGCCGCCAGGCTCTCCTACGAGCAGTACTTC
CASSAARLSYEQYF
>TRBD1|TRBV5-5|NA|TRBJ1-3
TGTGCCAGCAGCTTAGGGACAGGTGGAAACACCATATATTTT
CASSLGTGGNTIYF
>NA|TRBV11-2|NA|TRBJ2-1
TGTGCCAGCAGCGAGATACTAGGCGATGAGCAGTTCTTC
CASSEILGDEQFF
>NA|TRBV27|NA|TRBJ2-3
TGTGCCAGCAGTTTCGGGAATACGCAGTATTTT
CASSFGNTQYF
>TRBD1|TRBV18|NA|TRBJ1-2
TGTGCCAGCTCCCCTCTTTCCGGACAGGCTTTAAAGTATGGCTACACCTTC
CASSPLSGQALKYGYTF
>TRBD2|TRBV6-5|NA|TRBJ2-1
TGTGCCAGCAGCTCCCGAAGCGGGGGGGCCAACGAGCAGTTCTTC
CASSSRSGGANEQFF
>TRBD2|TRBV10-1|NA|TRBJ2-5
TGCGCCAGCAGTGAATATAGCGGGGGTGGAGAGACCCAGTACTTC
CASSEYSGGGETQYF
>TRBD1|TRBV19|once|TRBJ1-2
TGTGCCAGTAGTGGAAGACAGGGAGGCAACTATGGCTACACCTTC
CASSGRQGGNYGYTF
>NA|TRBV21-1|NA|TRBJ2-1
TGTGCCACCCCCGGGACTAGCGGGAACAATGAGCAGTTCTTC
CATPGTSGNNEQFF
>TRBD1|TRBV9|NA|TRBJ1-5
TGTGCCAGCAGCGTGGGACAGGACAATCAGCCCCAGCATTTT
CASSVGQDNQPQHF
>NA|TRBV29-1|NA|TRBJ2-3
TGCAGCGTTCAACTGGTTACAGATACGCAGTATTTT
CSVQLVTDTQYF
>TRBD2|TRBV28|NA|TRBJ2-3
TGTGCCAGCAGTCTAGCGGGAGGGCCCGGGGATACGCAGTATTTT
CASSLAGGPGDTQYF
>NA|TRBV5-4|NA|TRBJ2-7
TGTGCCAGCAGCGTGGACAGAGACGAGCAGTACTTC
CASSVDRDEQYF
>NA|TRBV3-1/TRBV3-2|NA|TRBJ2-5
TGTGCCGGCAGCCAAGGGGGGGAAGAGACCCAGTACTTC
CAGSQGGEETQYF
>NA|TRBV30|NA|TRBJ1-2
TGTGCCTGGAGAGGACAGCCTGGGGTTGGCTACACCTTC
CAWRGQPGVGYTF
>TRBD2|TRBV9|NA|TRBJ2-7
TGTGCCAGCAGCGTAGCTAGCGGACCTTACGAGCAGTACTTC
CASSVASGPYEQYF
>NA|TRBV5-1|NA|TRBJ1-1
TGCGCCAGCACCGACCCATCAGGGAGGACTGAAGCTTTCTTT
CASTDPSGRTEAFF
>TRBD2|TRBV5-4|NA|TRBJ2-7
TGTGCCAGCAAGACTAGCGAACGGGACGAGCAGTACTTC
CASKTSERDEQYF